This TCR beta chain was documented in a study of cytomegalovirus exposure and HLA in healthy donors. General observations from the study: Researchers reported that a few CMV-associated chains were confirmed in vitro as CMV antigen-specific. The listing of 150 or so TCR beta chains classed them as cytomegalovirus-associated. The finding came from a later analysis; first-cohort TCR clusters tended to co-occur in the 120 or so validation repertoires.

Points on this clone: Its antigen is unidentified.

Repertoires were generated with immunoSEQ multiplex PCR, while TCRdb's copy carries only in-frame clones and drops some. The sample carries 130,000 to 150,000 clones, about 90% recorded once. It was the roughly 130-subject validation cohort, separate from the roughly 700-subject first cohort, to which the donors belonged. V gave up 5 bases and J gave up 7 bases, with 12 bases separating them. Germline CDR1 reads MDHEN; CDR2 reads SYDVKM. The CDR3 has 13 residues. V gene TRBV28 combines with J gene TRBJ1-5; D ambiguous. This clonotype originated in a young woman in good health and CMV-seropositive. The specimen was PBMCs. The CDR3 sequence: CASSPGTPQPQHF. In DNA form, the CDR3 reads TGTGCCAGCAGTCCCGGTACCCCCCAGCCCCAGCATTTT.